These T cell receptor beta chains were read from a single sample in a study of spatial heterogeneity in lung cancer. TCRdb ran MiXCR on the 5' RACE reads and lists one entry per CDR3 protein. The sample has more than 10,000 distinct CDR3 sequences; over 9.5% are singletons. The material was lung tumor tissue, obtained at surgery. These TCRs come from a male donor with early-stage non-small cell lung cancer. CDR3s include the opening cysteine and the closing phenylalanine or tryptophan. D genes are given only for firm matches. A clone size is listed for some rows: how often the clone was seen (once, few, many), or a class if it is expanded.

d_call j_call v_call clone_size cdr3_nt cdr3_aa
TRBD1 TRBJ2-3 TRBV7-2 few TGTGCCAGCAGCAGACCGGGACAGGGTGTATATACGCAGTATTTT CASSRPGQGVYTQYF
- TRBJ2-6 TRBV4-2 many TGTGCCAGCAGCCCCGACATTGGGGCCAACGTCCTGACTTTC CASSPDIGANVLTF
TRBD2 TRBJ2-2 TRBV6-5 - TGTGCCAGCAGTTTAACCGGGACTAGCGGGGCCTTCAACACCGGGGAGCTGTTTTTT CASSLTGTSGAFNTGELFF
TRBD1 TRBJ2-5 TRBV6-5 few TGTGCCAGCAGTTACCTGTCAGGGGGTAGGCAAGAGACCCAGTACTTC CASSYLSGGRQETQYF
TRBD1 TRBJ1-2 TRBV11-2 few TGTGCCAGCAGCTTAGGAGGGCAGGGGGCGTATGGCTACACCTTC CASSLGGQGAYGYTF
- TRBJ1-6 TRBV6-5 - TGTGCCAGCAGTTACGAGATTAACAATTCACCCCTCCACTTT CASSYEINNSPLHF
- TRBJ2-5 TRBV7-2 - TGTGCCAGCAGCTTAGTAGGGGGGGAGACCCAGTACTTC CASSLVGGETQYF
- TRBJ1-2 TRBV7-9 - TGTGCCAGCAGCTTAGACACCCTAAACTATGGCTACACCTTC CASSLDTLNYGYTF
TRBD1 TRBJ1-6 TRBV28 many TGTGCCAGCAGTGACAGGGTTTCACCCCTCCACTTT CASSDRVSPLHF
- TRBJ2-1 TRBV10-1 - TGCGCCAGCAGTGGCCCTAGGGCATCGAGATTCTACAATGAGCAGTTCTTC CASSGPRASRFYNEQFF
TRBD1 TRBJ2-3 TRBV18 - TGTGCCAGCTCACCTTACCAAGGGGGCACCACAGATACGCAGTATTTT CASSPYQGGTTDTQYF
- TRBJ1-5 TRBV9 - TGTGCCAGCAGCGATGGACCTAATCAGCCCCAGCATTTT CASSDGPNQPQHF
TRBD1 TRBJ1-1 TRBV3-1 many TGTGCCAGCAGCCACCGACAGGGGGCGGGTGCTTTCTTT CASSHRQGAGAFF
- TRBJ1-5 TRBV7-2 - TGTGCCAGCAGCTTAGGTTCGGGGGAAAGTCAGCCCCAGCATTTT CASSLGSGESQPQHF
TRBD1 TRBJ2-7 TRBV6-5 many TGTGCCAGCAGTATGGGGGGGACAGGGGTCTACGAGCAGTACTTC CASSMGGTGVYEQYF
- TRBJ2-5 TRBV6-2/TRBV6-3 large TGTGCCAGCGGCTTAGAGGACTACATCGGGCCCTGGGAGACCCAGTACTTC CASGLEDYIGPWETQYF
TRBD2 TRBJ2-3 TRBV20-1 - TGCAGTGCTATCGACGGGACTAGCGTCGCAGATACGCAGTATTTT CSAIDGTSVADTQYF
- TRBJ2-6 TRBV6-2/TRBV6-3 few TGTGCCAGCACCCCCTTGCGCGGTGCCTCTGGGGCCAACGTCCTGACTTTC CASTPLRGASGANVLTF
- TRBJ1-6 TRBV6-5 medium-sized TGTGCCAGCAGGAACGGGGGGCGGGGTAATTCACCCCTCCACTTT CASRNGGRGNSPLHF
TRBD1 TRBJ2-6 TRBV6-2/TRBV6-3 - TGTGCCAGCAGAGTACAGGGGGAATCTGGGGCCAACGTCCTGACTTTC CASRVQGESGANVLTF
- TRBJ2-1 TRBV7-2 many TGTGCCAGCAGCTTAGGGTTGCCGGGACGGAGCTCCTACAATGAGCAGTTCTTC CASSLGLPGRSSYNEQFF
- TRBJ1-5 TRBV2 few TGTGCCAGCAGCTTCCGGCCAGGAACCAATCAGCCCCAGCATTTT CASSFRPGTNQPQHF
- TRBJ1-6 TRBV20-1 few TGCAGTGCTAGATCAGGTTCACCCCTCCACTTT CSARSGSPLHF
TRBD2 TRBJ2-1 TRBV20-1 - TGCAGTGCTGCCGGGGCTAGCGGTACCTCCTCCAATGAGCAGTTCTTC CSAAGASGTSSNEQFF
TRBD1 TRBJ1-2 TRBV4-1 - TGCGCCAGCAGCCAAGAAGCCCTCCGGGACAGGGGACGAAACTATGGCTACACCTTC CASSQEALRDRGRNYGYTF
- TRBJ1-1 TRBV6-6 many TGTGCCAGCAGTTACGAGGGGACGAACACTGAAGCTTTCTTT CASSYEGTNTEAFF
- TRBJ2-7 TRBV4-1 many TGCGCCAGCAGCCAAGAAGCTAGCGACTCCTACGAGCAGTACTTC CASSQEASDSYEQYF
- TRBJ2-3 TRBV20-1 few TGCAGTGCCAGCGATGGGGTGGTTGGGACAGATACGCAGTATTTT CSASDGVVGTDTQYF
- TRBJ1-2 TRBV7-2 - TGTGCCAGCAGCTCCCAGACAGCCAACTATGGCTACACCTTC CASSSQTANYGYTF
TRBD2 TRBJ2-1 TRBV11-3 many TGTGCCAGCAGCTTGAGGGGTGCCGGGCTAGCGGGGTACAATGAGCAGTTCTTC CASSLRGAGLAGYNEQFF
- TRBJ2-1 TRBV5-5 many TGTGCCAGCAGCTACGGTACCGCGGGGCAGTTCTTC CASSYGTAGQFF
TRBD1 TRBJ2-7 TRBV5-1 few TGCGCCAGCAGCTCCGGGACAGGGGACGAGCAGTACTTC CASSSGTGDEQYF
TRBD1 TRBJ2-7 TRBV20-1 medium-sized TGCAGTGTTTCCGGGACAGGGCCTTCCGAGCAGTACTTC CSVSGTGPSEQYF
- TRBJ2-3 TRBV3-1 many TGTGCCAGCAGCCCCAGGGGGGCCGATACGCAGTATTTT CASSPRGADTQYF
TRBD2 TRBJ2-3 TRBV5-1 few TGCGCCAGCAGCACCGGGACTATCAACACAGATACGCAGTATTTT CASSTGTINTDTQYF
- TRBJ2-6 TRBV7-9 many TGTGCCAGCAGCTCGCCCCGGGGAGGGGGCTTTGGGGCCAACGTCCTGACTTTC CASSSPRGGGFGANVLTF
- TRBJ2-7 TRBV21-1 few TGTGCCAGTATCCCCAGGGGGCCGAGAACCTACGAGCAGTACTTC CASIPRGPRTYEQYF
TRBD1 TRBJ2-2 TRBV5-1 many TGCGCCAGCAACCCGACAGGGGTCGAGTCCGGGGAGCTGTTTTTT CASNPTGVESGELFF
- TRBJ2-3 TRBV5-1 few TGCGCCAGCAGCTTGGCACTAGCAGGAGATACGCAGTATTTT CASSLALAGDTQYF
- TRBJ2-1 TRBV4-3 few TGCGCCAGCAGCCAAGGCCTCGCCGGGGGTCGAGAGCAGTTCTTC CASSQGLAGGREQFF